One and the same sample provided the 23 T cell receptor beta chains below, sequenced in a study of cytomegalovirus exposure and HLA in healthy donors. The PCR had 60 Vbeta and 13 Jbeta primers. Using immunoSEQ multiplex PCR, the repertoire was profiled, and TCRdb retains in-frame clones only, with some absent. The sample has 93,000 or so clones, around three quarters seen once; the top ten hold 10%. Sequencing was carried out using PBMCs. These receptors all stem from a woman aged 18-30 years in good health and CMV-seropositive.

The chain joins TRBV7-9 to TRBJ2-7, with D perhaps matching TRBD1 (6 bases). This CDR3 spans 16 amino acids. Germline assignment: CDR1 SEHNR and CDR2 FQNEAQ (reference sequence). The V end was cut by 5 bases, the J end by 0 bases, with 17 bases between. The CDR3 region is CASSLIATGGSYEQYF. CDR3 bases: TGTGCCAGCAGCCTAATCGCGACAGGAGGCTCCTACGAGCAGTACTTC.

This clone has just one count. The chain combines TRBV5-4 with TRBJ2-7; 11 nucleotides align to TRBD2. J lost 2 bases, V lost 0 bases, and 1 base had no gene match. CDR1 and CDR2 from the germline V gene are SGHNT and YYREEE (reference sequence). The CDR3 contains 15 residues. The CDR3 protein is CASSLGSGGAYEQYF. The CDR3 DNA reads TGTGCCAGCAGCTTGGGTAGCGGGGGGGCCTACGAGCAGTACTTC. The full variable domain, in which reference TRBV5-4 and TRBJ2-7 provide the parts outside the CDR3, is ETGVTQSPTHLIKTRGQQVTLRCSSQSGHNTVSWYQQALGQGPQFIFQYYREEENGRGNFPPRFSGLQFPNYSSELNVNALELDDSALYLCASSLGSGGAYEQYFGPGTRLTVT.

The chain uses TRBV11-2 and TRBJ2-3, with 11 bases identical to TRBD1. The CDR3 covers 18 residues. CDR1 and CDR2 (germline): SGHAT, FQNNGV. V was clipped by 1 base and J by 1 base; unmatched bases: 7. The CDR3 here is CASSLGRGQGARTDTQYF. The CDR3 DNA is TGTGCCAGCAGCTTAGGACGCGGACAGGGGGCTCGCACAGATACGCAGTATTTT.

The rearrangement joins TRBV2 to TRBJ2-5, with D tentatively TRBD2 (5 bases). Trimming removed 4 bases at V and 5 bases at J, with 14 bases between. This CDR3 is built from 14 residues. The germline V gene encodes CDR1 SNHLY and CDR2 FYNNEI. Written as DNA, the CDR3 is TGTGCCAGCAGTGTTCAACTAGTCGCGGAGACCCAGTACTTC. Translation: CASSVQLVAETQYF.

V is TRBV5-6 and J is TRBJ2-3, with TRBD1 as a possible D gene (5 bases). CDR3 length: 16 residues. V dropped 5 bases and J dropped 2 bases, with 18 bases sitting between them. Germline V gene data show CDR1 as SGHDT and CDR2 as YYEEEE. Here the CDR3 DNA reads TGTGCCAGCAGTACTGGGGCGAGCCCCCACACAGATACGCAGTATTTT. Translating it yields CASSTGASPHTDTQYF.

The gene calls are TRBV10-3 and TRBJ2-7, with 9 positions matching TRBD2. The CDR3 contains 16 residues. In germline, CDR1 is ENHRY, CDR2 SYGVKD. The trim removed 2 bases at V and 4 bases at J, leaving 9 bases unmatched. Here the CDR3 DNA reads TGTGCCATCAGTGAGGGGCCGGCGGGAGGGTCGTACGAGCAGTACTTC. Encoded protein: CAISEGPAGGSYEQYF.

V and J are TRBV30 and TRBJ2-1; 7 bases map to TRBD2. From germline, CDR1 is GTSNPN and CDR2 SVGIG (reference sequence). The V segment lost 0 bases and the J segment 2 bases; nucleotides outside the gene matches: 13. CDR3 length equals 18 residues. The CDR3 region has the DNA TGTGCCTGGAGTGTATCTAGCGGAGGAAGAGGGCCCTACAATGAGCAGTTCTTC. Its translation is CAWSVSSGGRGPYNEQFF.

This clone has a single count. The CDR3 region is CASSLADTRGEAFF. The CDR3 bases are TGTGCCAGCAGCCTGGCGGATACCAGGGGTGAAGCTTTCTTT. The rearrangement uses TRBV7-3 and TRBJ1-1; D is perhaps TRBD1 (6 bases). The CDR3 is 14 amino acids. From germline, CDR1 is SGHTA and CDR2 FQGTGA. The germline V and J ends were trimmed by 5 bases and 7 bases, with 17 bases remaining between them.

This chain connects TRBV10-3 to TRBJ2-5; 10 positions agree with TRBD2. Gene TRBJ2-7 matches the end of the DNA better, so the J call may be wrong. CDR1 ENHRY and CDR2 SYGVKD come from the germline V gene. The CDR3 runs to 16 residues. The CDR3 sequence is CAISESLSSGGYEQYF. The CDR3, as DNA: TGTGCCATCAGTGAGTCGCTGTCTAGCGGGGGCTACGAGCAGTACTTC.

This clone was observed a handful of times. This sequence joins TRBV5-1 and TRBJ2-5; a possible D gene is TRBD2 (5 bases). V gave up 0 bases and J gave up 4 bases, with 10 bases separating them. Germline V gene lookup returns CDR1 SGHRS and CDR2 YFSETQ. CDR3 size: 14 residues. Written as DNA, the CDR3 is TGCGCCAGCAGCTTGGCCCCCGGAGGAGAGACCCAGTACTTC. It translates to CASSLAPGGETQYF.

This rearrangement joins TRBV30 to TRBJ1-2; a weak D match, TRBD1 (6 bases). This CDR3 contains 13 residues. Trimming cost V 4 bases and J 8 bases, with 17 bases left between them. Germline-derived CDR1 and CDR2 are GTSNPN and SVGIG (reference sequence). CDR3 amino acids: CAWTQVGAGGYTF. The CDR3 DNA reads as TGTGCCTGGACCCAAGTGGGGGCTGGGGGCTACACCTTC.

This rearrangement joins TRBV5-1 to TRBJ2-3; perhaps TRBD2 as D (5 bases). CDR3 length: 16 residues. CDR1 is SGHRS, CDR2 YFSETQ, per germline. V lost 0 bases and J 3 bases, leaving 14 bases between the germline ends. The DNA of the CDR3 is TGCGCCAGCAGCTTGGCCGGCGGGCTACGGACAGATACGCAGTATTTT. Translation: CASSLAGGLRTDTQYF. Full variable domain (remainder filled in from reference TRBV5-1 and TRBJ2-3): KAGVTQTPRYLIKTRGQQVTLSCSPISGHRSVSWYQQTPGQGLQFLFEYFSETQRNKGNFPGRFSGRQFSNSRSEMNVSTLELGDSALYLCASSLAGGLRTDTQYFGPGTRLTVL.

This clone has only one observation. The chain links TRBV19 to TRBJ1-6; D perhaps matches TRBD1 (5 bases). V lost 3 bases to trimming and J lost 10 bases, with 13 bases between them. Germline values: CDR1 LNHDA, CDR2 SQIVND (reference sequence). The CDR3 is 14 residues long. The chain's CDR3 is CASSIFQGQSPLHF. CDR3 coding DNA: TGTGCCAGTAGTATTTTTCAGGGTCAATCACCCCTCCACTTT.

This chain links TRBV9 with TRBJ2-2; tentative D call: TRBD1 (5 bases). Germline lookup yields CDR1 SGDLS and CDR2 YYNGEE. The CDR3 consists of 12 residues. The V end lost 5 bases, the J end lost 4 bases, and 6 bases lay between the germline ends. CDR3 sequence: CASRGVTGELFF. The CDR3 DNA reads as TGTGCCAGCAGAGGGGTCACCGGGGAGCTGTTTTTT.

The chain carries TRBV4-3 and TRBJ2-7; maybe TRBD1 (6 bases). V shed 3 bases and J shed 2 bases, with 17 bases lying between them. CDR3 length equals 16 residues. The germline V gene has CDR1 LGHNA and CDR2 YSLEER. CDR3 region: CASSQNPTRTAYEQYF. The CDR3 region has the DNA TGCGCCAGCAGCCAGAATCCAACCCGGACAGCCTACGAGCAGTACTTC.

The V call is TRBV6-9, the J call TRBJ2-2; D gene ambiguous. Germline V gives CDR1 MNHGY, CDR2 SVAAGI. CDR3 length: 15 amino acids. V lost 0 bases and J lost 8, with 13 bases in between. The CDR3 spells CASSYSFEELGELFF. CDR3 DNA sequence: TGTGCCAGCAGTTATTCTTTTGAGGAGTTGGGGGAGCTGTTTTTT.

The chain uses TRBV6-5 and TRBJ2-7, with 10 bases that match TRBD1. The V gene's germline CDR1 is MNHEY and CDR2 SVGAGI. The CDR3 has 14 residues. The ends lost 8 bases at V and 6 bases at J; junction bases unmatched: 10. Here the CDR3 DNA reads TGTGCCAGCTCGATATCCGGGACAGGGGCCGAGCAGTACTTC. This codes for CASSISGTGAEQYF.

Notes on this clone: An end of the junction differs from the germline gene, which may be a read error. V usage is TRBV27 and J usage is TRBJ2-5, with TRBD2 identical over 7 bases. In germline, CDR1 is MNHEY, CDR2 SMNVEV (reference sequence). CDR3 length: 16 amino acids. Written as DNA, the CDR3 is TGTGCCAGCAGTCCCTCGGCGGGAGACCCCCGAGAGACCCGGTACTTC. It encodes CASSPSAGDPRETRYF.

The genes are TRBV7-7 and TRBJ2-3; 8 nucleotides agree with TRBD1. Germline V lookup: CDR1 SSHAT, CDR2 FNYEAQ (reference sequence). The CDR3 sequence is 14 residues long. CDR3: CATGDRPLDGTQYF. CDR3 DNA: TGTGCTACAGGGGACAGGCCGTTGGACGGCACGCAGTATTTT.

This clone was seen a single time. The CDR3 protein is CASSYSDRGNYGYTF. The CDR3 DNA sequence: TGTGCCAGCAGTTACTCGGACAGGGGGAACTATGGCTACACCTTC. The chain combines TRBV6-5 with TRBJ1-2; 10 bases agree with TRBD1. This CDR3 is 15 amino acids long. Looked up from germline, CDR1 is MNHEY and CDR2 is SVGAGI. J was trimmed by 2 bases and V by 0 bases; bases with no gene match: 0.

The rearrangement joins TRBV11-3 to TRBJ2-5; 8 bases fit TRBD2. The V and J ends lost 4 bases and 5 bases, in that order; junction bases with no gene match: 6. The germline gives CDR1 SGHNT, CDR2 YENEEA. The CDR3 consists of 14 residues. CDR3 residues: CASSSGGGFETQYF. In DNA, the CDR3 is TGTGCCAGCAGCTCGGGAGGGGGGTTCGAGACCCAGTACTTC.

This CDR3 reads CASSVAGATQGTQYF. The CDR3 bases are TGTGCCAGCAGCGTAGCGGGAGCGACCCAGGGGACCCAGTACTTC. The chain has TRBV9 and TRBJ2-5; D may be TRBD2 (6 bases). V lost 0 bases, J lost 7 bases, and 16 bases lay in between. Germline assignment: CDR1 SGDLS and CDR2 YYNGEE. The CDR3 extends over 15 amino acids.

The V gene is TRBV2, the J gene TRBJ1-5; possible D gene TRBD1, 6 bases. The CDR3 covers 15 residues. The germline CDR1 and CDR2 sequences are SNHLY and FYNNEI. V was shortened by 5 bases and J by 9 bases, with 20 bases between the two germline ends. CDR3 DNA: TGTGCCAGCAGTAACCGGGACAACATAATCAGGCCCCAGCATTTT. It codes for CASSNRDNIIRPQHF.